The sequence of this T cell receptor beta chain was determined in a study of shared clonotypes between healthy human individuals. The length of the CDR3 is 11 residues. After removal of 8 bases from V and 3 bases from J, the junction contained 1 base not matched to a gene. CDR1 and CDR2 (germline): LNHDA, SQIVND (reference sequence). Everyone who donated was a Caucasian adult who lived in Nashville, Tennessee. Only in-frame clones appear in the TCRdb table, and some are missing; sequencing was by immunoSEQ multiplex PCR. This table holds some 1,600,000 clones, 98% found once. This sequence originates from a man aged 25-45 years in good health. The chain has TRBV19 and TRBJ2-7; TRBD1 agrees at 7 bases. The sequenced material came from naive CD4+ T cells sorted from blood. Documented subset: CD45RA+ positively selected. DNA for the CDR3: TGTGCCAGTCAGGGGGACTACGAGCAGTACTTC. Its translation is CASQGDYEQYF.